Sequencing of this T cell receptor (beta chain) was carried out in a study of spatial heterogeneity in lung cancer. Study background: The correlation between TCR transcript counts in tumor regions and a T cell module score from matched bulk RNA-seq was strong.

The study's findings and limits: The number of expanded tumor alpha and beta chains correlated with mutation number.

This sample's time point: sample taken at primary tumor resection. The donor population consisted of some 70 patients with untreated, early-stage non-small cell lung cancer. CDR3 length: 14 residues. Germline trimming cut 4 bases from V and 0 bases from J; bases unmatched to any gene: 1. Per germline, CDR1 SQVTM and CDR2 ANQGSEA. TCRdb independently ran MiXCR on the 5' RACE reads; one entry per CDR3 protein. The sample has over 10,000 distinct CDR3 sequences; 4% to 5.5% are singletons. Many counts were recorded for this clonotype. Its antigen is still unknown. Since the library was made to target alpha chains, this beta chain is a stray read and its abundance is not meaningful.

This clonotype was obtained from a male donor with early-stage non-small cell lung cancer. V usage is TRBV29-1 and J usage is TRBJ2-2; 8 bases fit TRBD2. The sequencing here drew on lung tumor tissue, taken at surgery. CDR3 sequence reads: CSVAREANTGELFF. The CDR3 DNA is TGCAGCGTTGCGCGGGAGGCGAACACCGGGGAGCTGTTTTTT.